Each of the 26 T cell receptor beta chains below was sequenced from the same sample in a study of cytomegalovirus exposure and HLA in healthy donors (dated by TCRdb to about 2017). Receptor libraries were prepared by the immunoSEQ multiplex PCR assay. The multiplex PCR relied on a mix of 60 forward primers for TCR Vbeta segments and 13 reverse primers for TCR Jbeta segments. Drawn from immuneACCESS, this table holds only the in-frame rearrangements with V and J called that TCRdb kept. Clones are partly lost; checked studies trace under half to an unresolved V gene and leave the rest unexplained. For this sample, the table gives about 55,000 clones. Approximately 8.9% of the sample goes to the ten largest clones. The material sequenced was PBMCs. These receptors came from a man aged 45-65 years in good health and CMV-seropositive.

This chain joins TRBV15 and TRBJ2-3; 8 nucleotides line up with TRBD1. The germline V gene encodes CDR1 LNHNV and CDR2 YYDKDF (reference sequence). This CDR3 is 15 amino acids long. J gave up 2 bases and V 3 bases, and 4 bases lay outside the gene matches. Here the CDR3 DNA reads TGTGCCACCAGCAGCGGACAGGGACTCACAGATACGCAGTATTTT. Translating gives CATSSGQGLTDTQYF.

V is TRBV27 and J is TRBJ1-1; D is perhaps TRBD1 (6 bases). Deletions cut 1 base from V and 1 base from J, with 16 bases between. Germline CDR1 reads MNHEY; CDR2 reads SMNVEV (reference sequence). The CDR3 totals 17 residues. The CDR3 is CASSLWGLQGSNTEAFF. Written as DNA, the CDR3 is TGTGCCAGCAGTTTATGGGGGTTACAGGGATCGAACACTGAAGCTTTCTTT.

This chain joins TRBV6-1 and TRBJ1-1; the D is unclear. From germline, CDR1 is MNHNS and CDR2 SASEGT. The length of the CDR3 is 15 residues. Trimming pared 3 bases from V and 1 base from J, leaving 12 bases between. The CDR3 region is CASSDRGSPNTEAFF. The DNA for the CDR3 is TGTGCCAGCAGTGATCGCGGCAGTCCGAACACTGAAGCTTTCTTT.

CDR3 in amino acids: CASSLDRTGGEQYF. DNA of the CDR3: TGTGCCAGCTCACTAGACCGGACAGGGGGCGAGCAGTACTTC. This chain connects TRBV18 to TRBJ2-7; 10 nucleotides align to TRBD1. V lost 4 bases and J lost 6; bases outside the gene matches: 6. This CDR3 is built from 14 residues. CDR1 and CDR2 from the germline V gene are KGHSH and LQKENI.

The V gene is TRBV18, the J gene TRBJ2-7; D is perhaps TRBD2 (6 bases). Germline-derived CDR1 and CDR2 are KGHSH and LQKENI. Trimming shortened V by 3 bases and J by 7 bases, and 19 bases separated the two germline ends. The CDR3 is 15 residues long. This chain's CDR3 is CASSPEGEGLGEQYF. The DNA for the CDR3 is TGTGCCAGCTCACCGGAAGGAGAGGGACTGGGGGAGCAGTACTTC.

The V and J genes are TRBV6-5 and TRBJ1-2; D possibly corresponds to TRBD1 (6 bases). The germline gives CDR1 MNHEY, CDR2 SVGAGI. Trimming pared 4 bases from V and 8 bases from J, leaving 8 bases between. This CDR3 has 11 amino acids. CDR3 region: CASSSGQGYTF. CDR3 nucleotides: TGTGCCAGCAGTTCTGGACAGGGCTACACCTTC.

The chain couples TRBV7-2 to TRBJ1-5, with D possibly matching TRBD1 (5 bases). Germline V gene lookup returns CDR1 SGHTA and CDR2 FQGNSA. The V end lost 5 bases, the J end lost 9 bases, and 14 bases lay between the germline ends. The CDR3 covers 13 residues. CDR3 in amino acids: CASSPDSSRPQHF. Here the CDR3 DNA reads TGTGCCAGCAGCCCCGACAGCTCGAGGCCCCAGCATTTT.

This rearrangement joins TRBV18 to TRBJ2-6; 7 nucleotides agree with TRBD1. V lost 3 bases, J lost 1 base, and 0 bases stayed unmatched. CDR1 and CDR2 from the germline V gene are KGHSH and LQKENI. There are 15 residues in the CDR3. As DNA, the CDR3 is TGTGCCAGCTCACCGGGACAGTCTGGGGCCAACGTCCTGACTTTC. Its translation: CASSPGQSGANVLTF. The variable domain in full, with the rest retrieved from reference TRBV18 and TRBJ2-6, is NAGVMQNPRHLVRRRGQEARLRCSPMKGHSHVYWYRQLPEEGLKFMVYLQKENIIDESGMPKERFSAEFPKEGPSILRIQQVVRGDSAAYFCASSPGQSGANVLTFGAGSRLTVL.

The rearrangement joins TRBV28 to TRBJ2-7; D unclear. The CDR3 is 12 residues long. V lost 3 bases to trimming and J lost 0 bases, with 3 bases between them. Germline CDR1 is MDHEN and CDR2 is SYDVKM. CDR3 in DNA: TGTGCCAGCAGTTTTTACTCCTACGAGCAGTACTTC. Translated: CASSFYSYEQYF. Drawing the rest from reference TRBV28 and TRBJ2-7, the complete variable domain is DVKVTQSSRYLVKRTGEKVFLECVQDMDHENMFWYRQDPGLGLRLIYFSYDVKMKEKGDIPEGYSVSREKKERFSLILESASTNQTSMYLCASSFYSYEQYFGPGTRLTVT.

In nucleotides, the CDR3 is TGTGCCAGCAGTTTAAAAAGGGGTGGCACTGAAGCTTTCTTT. As protein: CASSLKRGGTEAFF. The chain joins TRBV2 to TRBJ1-1; TRBD1 might be the D (5 bases). The germline gives CDR1 SNHLY, CDR2 FYNNEI. Trimming took off 5 bases at V and 4 bases at J, with 14 bases between the two ends. CDR3 length: 14 residues.

The genes are TRBV5-4 and TRBJ2-3; possibly TRBD1 for D (5 bases). Germline V gene data show CDR1 as SGHNT and CDR2 as YYREEE (reference sequence). The CDR3 loop spans 14 amino acids. The V gene lost 4 bases and the J gene lost 10 bases, with 19 bases spanning the gap. The CDR3 spells CASSLTQAQAPQYF. CDR3 nucleotides: TGTGCCAGCAGCCTGACACAGGCGCAGGCCCCGCAGTATTTT.

This chain uses TRBV7-2 with TRBJ2-6; 7 bases align to TRBD1. This CDR3 is built from 18 residues. The germline gives CDR1 SGHTA, CDR2 FQGNSA. Trimming took 5 bases from V and 0 from J; bases not matched to a gene: 10. The CDR3 sequence: CASSPTGTVASGANVLTF. The CDR3 nucleotides are TGTGCCAGCAGCCCTACCGGGACAGTCGCCTCTGGGGCCAACGTCCTGACTTTC.

This sequence joins TRBV18 and TRBJ2-3, with 11 nucleotides matching TRBD1. V dropped 0 bases and J dropped 4; count of bases not matched to a gene: 3. From germline, CDR1 is KGHSH and CDR2 LQKENI. The CDR3 totals 16 residues. The CDR3: CASSPPGQGVPDTQYF. The CDR3 DNA sequence: TGTGCCAGCTCACCACCGGGACAGGGGGTCCCAGATACGCAGTATTTT. The full variable domain, in which reference TRBV18 and TRBJ2-3 provide the parts outside the CDR3, is NAGVMQNPRHLVRRRGQEARLRCSPMKGHSHVYWYRQLPEEGLKFMVYLQKENIIDESGMPKERFSAEFPKEGPSILRIQQVVRGDSAAYFCASSPPGQGVPDTQYFGPGTRLTVL.

The chain recombines TRBV4-3 with TRBJ1-4; D remains unclear. The CDR3 consists of 12 residues. Germline V gene data show CDR1 as LGHNA and CDR2 as YSLEER. The ends were cut back, 0 bases at V and 11 bases at J, with 7 bases in the middle. CDR3 protein: CASSQEDGKLFF. The CDR3 nucleotides read TGCGCCAGCAGCCAAGAAGACGGGAAACTGTTTTTT.

This chain links TRBV18 with TRBJ2-7; D is unresolved. The germline V and J ends were trimmed by 3 bases and 2 bases, with 5 bases remaining between them. The V gene's germline CDR1 is KGHSH and CDR2 LQKENI. The CDR3 is made up of 12 amino acids. DNA of the CDR3: TGTGCCAGCTCACCCTCCGCCTACGAGCAGTACTTC. Its protein product is CASSPSAYEQYF.

V usage is TRBV5-1 and J usage is TRBJ1-4; 7 nucleotides line up with TRBD1. Germline CDR1 SGHRS, CDR2 YFSETQ. Trimming took 2 bases from V and 5 from J; bases not matched to a gene: 6. The CDR3 is 15 residues long. The CDR3 sequence: CASSLPGQPNEKLFF. The DNA of the CDR3 is TGCGCCAGCAGCTTACCGGGACAGCCGAATGAAAAACTGTTTTTT.

CDR3 loop: CASKGGVGHYGYTF. The CDR3 nucleotides read TGTGCCAGCAAAGGGGGGGTTGGGCACTATGGCTACACCTTC. V gene TRBV28 combines with J gene TRBJ1-2; a weak D match, TRBD1 (6 bases). V was cut by 7 bases and J by 3 bases, with 15 bases left in between. CDR1 MDHEN and CDR2 SYDVKM come from the germline V gene. The length of the CDR3 is 14 residues.

This chain connects TRBV19 to TRBJ2-6; D call uncertain. Germline V lookup: CDR1 LNHDA, CDR2 SQIVND (reference sequence). CDR3 length: 19 amino acids. Trimming left V 2 bases short and J 0 bases short, with 17 bases between. The CDR3 DNA follows: TGTGCCAGTAGTATACCGTTGGGCAGGCTCAACTCTGGGGCCAACGTCCTGACTTTC. This translates into CASSIPLGRLNSGANVLTF. Variable domain in full (rest from reference TRBV19 and TRBJ2-6): DGGITQSPKYLFRKEGQNVTLSCEQNLNHDAMYWYRQDPGQGLRLIYYSQIVNDFQKGDIAEGYSVSREKKESFPLTVTSAQKNPTAFYLCASSIPLGRLNSGANVLTFGAGSRLTVL.

This chain uses TRBV12-5 with TRBJ2-3, with a possible D match to TRBD2 (5 bases). V was pared by 6 bases and J by 0 bases, with 13 bases between. Germline CDR1 reads LGHNT; CDR2 reads FRNRAP. The CDR3 is made up of 15 amino acids. CDR3 protein: CASGSGVSSTDTQYF. CDR3 in DNA: TGTGCTAGTGGCAGCGGAGTATCTAGCACAGATACGCAGTATTTT.

V usage is TRBV6-5 and J usage is TRBJ2-7; no firm D call. CDR1 is MNHEY, CDR2 SVGAGI, per germline. This CDR3 has 16 amino acids. Trimming left V 0 bases short and J 2 bases short, with 14 bases between. CDR3 amino acids: CASSYSGVSSAYEQYF. CDR3 in DNA: TGTGCCAGCAGTTACTCTGGAGTCAGTTCTGCCTACGAGCAGTACTTC.

CDR3 sequence (DNA): TGCAGCGTTGAGGGACAGGGGAACGGGAATCAGCCCCAGCATTTT. Protein sequence: CSVEGQGNGNQPQHF. The V and J genes are TRBV29-1 and TRBJ1-5, with 10 bases that match TRBD1. CDR3 size: 15 residues. With 3 bases clipped from V and 4 bases from J, the junction kept 6 bases outside the gene matches. Germline V gene sequence: CDR1 SQVTM, CDR2 ANQGSEA. Full variable domain (missing parts from reference TRBV29-1 and TRBJ1-5): SAVISQKPSRDICQRGTSLTIQCQVDSQVTMMFWYRQQPGQSLTLIATANQGSEATYESGFVIDKFPISRPNLTFSTLTVSNMSPEDSSIYLCSVEGQGNGNQPQHFGDGTRLSIL.

On this clone: This sample includes further DNA sequences coding for the same CDR3. The chain carries TRBV6-5 and TRBJ1-2; 7 nucleotides line up with TRBD1. This CDR3 is 13 amino acids long. Germline trimming cut 5 bases from V and 2 bases from J; bases unmatched to any gene: 2. Germline V gene data show CDR1 as MNHEY and CDR2 as SVGAGI. The CDR3 loop reads CASSEGANYGYTF. The CDR3 DNA follows: TGTGCCAGCAGTGAGGGGGCGAACTATGGCTACACCTTC.

The chain links TRBV4-3 to TRBJ2-5; D unresolved. With the DNA end fitting TRBJ2-7 better, the J assignment may be wrong. The CDR3 consists of 16 residues. From germline, CDR1 is LGHNA and CDR2 YSLEER. The DNA of the CDR3 is TGCGCCAGCAGCCAAGAATGGGCAGGCGACACCTACGAGCAGTACTTC. Protein sequence: CASSQEWAGDTYEQYF.

The chain combines TRBV6-5 with TRBJ1-5; weak D call: TRBD1 (5 bases). This CDR3 has 16 amino acids. From germline, CDR1 is MNHEY and CDR2 SVGAGI. The ends were cut back, 2 bases at V and 2 bases at J, with 13 bases in the middle. CDR3 sequence: CASSYRATGRNQPQHF. DNA for the CDR3: TGTGCCAGCAGTTACAGGGCCACAGGCCGCAATCAGCCCCAGCATTTT.

The chain has TRBV2 and TRBJ2-5, with D uncertain. The CDR3 covers 15 residues. Germline values: CDR1 SNHLY, CDR2 FYNNEI. Trimming left V 5 bases short and J 1 base short, with 14 bases between. CDR3 sequence: CASSTPGGFQETQYF. In nucleotides, the CDR3 is TGTGCCAGCAGTACTCCTGGCGGCTTCCAAGAGACCCAGTACTTC.

The gene calls are TRBV18 and TRBJ2-7; D is unclear. V was shortened by 4 bases and J by 4 bases, with 11 bases between the two germline ends. The CDR3 sequence is 13 residues long. CDR1 is KGHSH and CDR2 is LQKENI in the germline V gene. The CDR3: CASSLADSYEQYF. DNA for the CDR3: TGTGCCAGCTCACTGGCAGACTCTTACGAGCAGTACTTC.